A selection of T cell receptor beta chains follows, all from one sample in a study of STAT3 mutations in large granular lymphocyte leukemia. Profiling relied on immunoSEQ multiplex PCR, and the TCRdb table lists in-frame clones only, not all of them. The table lists 20,000 to 30,000 clones, approximately 94% of them singletons. The sample was peripheral blood mononuclear cells. These receptors were taken from a man aged 35-49 years with T-cell large granular lymphocyte leukemia. Some clones in this sample may be carry-over from other donors' samples. Each CDR3 is given with its conserved first and last residue. The D gene is left open where the match is weak. Rows give clone size only sometimes, using once, few, many, or a class for an expanded clone.

abundance	v_gene	d_gene	j_gene	CDR3nt	CDR3aa
.	TRBV5-1	TRBD2	TRBJ2-3	TGCGCCAGCAGCTCTGGACTAGCGGGGGGGTTGGGCACAGATACGCAGTATTTT	CASSSGLAGGLGTDTQYF
.	TRBV7-6	.	TRBJ2-2	TGTGCCAGCAGCTTAGTCCCGGGGAACACCGGGGAGCTGTTTTTT	CASSLVPGNTGELFF
.	TRBV6-6	.	TRBJ1-3	TGTGCCAGCAGTCATACTCCGAGCGACCAGATCACCATATATTTT	CASSHTPSDQITIYF
.	TRBV7-9	.	TRBJ2-3	TGTGCCTGCGGAGCCGAGGGGGGGCAGTATTTT	CACGAEGGQYF
.	TRBV5-8	.	TRBJ1-6	TGTGCCAGCAGCTTGGGGTCACCCCTCCACTTT	CASSLGSPLHF
.	TRBV7-9	TRBD1	TRBJ2-7	TGTGCCAGCAGCCTGCAGGGGGCGCCTTCCTACGAGCAGTACTTC	CASSLQGAPSYEQYF
.	TRBV30	.	TRBJ1-3	TGTGCCTGGAGTGCTGGCTCGGGGGACACCATATATTTT	CAWSAGSGDTIYF
.	TRBV6-4	.	TRBJ2-7	TGTGCCAGCAGGATAGGACATTACTACGAGCAGTACTTC	CASRIGHYYEQYF
.	TRBV30	.	TRBJ1-2	TGTGCCTGGTTGGGGCATGGCTACACCTTC	CAWLGHGYTF
.	TRBV7-9	.	TRBJ2-3	TGTGCCAGCAGCTTAGTTAGAACAGATACGCAGTATTTT	CASSLVRTDTQYF
.	TRBV29-1	.	TRBJ2-1	TGCAGCGCGCAGTTGGGTAGCGGGCAGTTCTTC	CSAQLGSGQFF
.	TRBV5-4	TRBD2	TRBJ2-3	TGTGCCAGCAGCTGGGGCGGGAGGCTCAGAAGCACAGATACGCAGTATTTT	CASSWGGRLRSTDTQYF
.	TRBV30	.	TRBJ2-3	TGTGCCTGGAGTCTGGATTGGACAGATACGCAGTATTTT	CAWSLDWTDTQYF
.	TRBV7-9	.	TRBJ2-1	TGTGCCAGCAGCCTTGGGTATCCTGAGCAGTTCTTC	CASSLGYPEQFF
.	TRBV9	.	TRBJ2-5	TGTGCCAGCAGCGTAGTAGGGGCGGGTGAGACCCAGTACTTC	CASSVVGAGETQYF
.	TRBV30	.	TRBJ2-3	TGTGCCTGGACTCCAAGAGTGGCCCCGCAGTATTTT	CAWTPRVAPQYF
once	TRBV28	TRBD2	TRBJ2-2	TGTGCCAGCAGTTTGATTGAGGTCAGGGACTACCTTAACACCGGGGAGCTGTTTTTT	CASSLIEVRDYLNTGELFF
once	TRBV14	TRBD2	TRBJ2-3	TGTGCCAGCAGCCCCGAAAGACTAGCGTGGGACACAGATACGCAGTATTTT	CASSPERLAWDTDTQYF
.	TRBV29-1	TRBD1	TRBJ1-2	TGCAGCGTTCTACGAGGACAGGGAGGGACCTCCTATGGCTACACCTTC	CSVLRGQGGTSYGYTF
.	TRBV7-2	TRBD2	TRBJ2-3	TGTGCCAGCAGCCCCGCTCTAGCGGGGCGGGGAGATACGCAGTATTTT	CASSPALAGRGDTQYF
.	TRBV27	.	TRBJ2-3	TGTGCCAGCCCCCTGGGATGGGGAGAACTCACAGATACGCAGTATTTT	CASPLGWGELTDTQYF
.	TRBV30	.	TRBJ2-7	TGTGCCTGGGGGGGCGGCCTCTCCTACGAGCAGTACTTC	CAWGGGLSYEQYF